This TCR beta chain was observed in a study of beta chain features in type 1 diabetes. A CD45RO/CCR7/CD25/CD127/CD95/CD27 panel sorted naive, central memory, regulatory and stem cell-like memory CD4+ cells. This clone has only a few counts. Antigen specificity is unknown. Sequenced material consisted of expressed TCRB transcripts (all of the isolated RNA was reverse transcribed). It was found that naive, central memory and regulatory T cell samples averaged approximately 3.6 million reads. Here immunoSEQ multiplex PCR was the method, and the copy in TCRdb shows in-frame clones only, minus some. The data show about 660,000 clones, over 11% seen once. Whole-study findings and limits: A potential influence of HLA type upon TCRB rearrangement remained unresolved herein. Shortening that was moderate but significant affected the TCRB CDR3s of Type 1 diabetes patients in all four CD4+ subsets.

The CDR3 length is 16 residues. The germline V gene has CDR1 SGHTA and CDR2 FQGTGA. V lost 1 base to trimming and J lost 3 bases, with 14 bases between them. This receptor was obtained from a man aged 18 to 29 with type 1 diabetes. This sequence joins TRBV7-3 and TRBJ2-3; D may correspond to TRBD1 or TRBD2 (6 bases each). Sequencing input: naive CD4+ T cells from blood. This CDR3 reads CASSLRWGAITDTQYF. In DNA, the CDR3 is TGTGCCAGCAGCTTAAGATGGGGGGCCATTACAGATACGCAGTATTTT.